Following are 28 T cell receptor beta chains from one sample sequenced in a study of T cells in women clearing cervical HPV infection. Some clones are missing from TCRdb's copy, which holds only in-frame ones; the method was immunoSEQ multiplex PCR. This listing includes around 30,000 clones. Sequencing was done on a sample of blood buffy coat. The receptors derive from a woman aged 18 to 69 with a cervical HPV16 infection that either progressed to CIN3+ or cleared (not recorded which).

In the case of this clone: With the read ending 3 residues before the CDR3 end, the germline J gene is used to fill in that end. The chain carries TRBV5-1 and TRBJ1-1; 7 bases agree with TRBD1. Trimming cost V 4 bases and J 7 bases; bases outside gene matches: 10. This CDR3 has 14 residues. CDR1 and CDR2 (germline): SGHRS, YFSETQ. The covered CDR3 bases are TGCGCCAGCAGCCAGGAGGGGGCGCCGGATGAA. This gives the protein CASSQEGAPDE. The full CDR3 reads CASSQEGAPDEAFF.

Of note for this clone: The DNA ends 3 residues before the CDR3 does, and the rest of the CDR3 is filled in from the germline J gene. The rearrangement uses TRBV10-3 and TRBJ2-7; possibly TRBD2 for D (6 bases). V was clipped by 11 bases and J by 4 bases, with 9 bases between them. Germline CDR1 reads ENHRY; CDR2 reads SYGVKD. This CDR3 has 10 amino acids. CDR3 bases read: TGTGCCGTGGGACTTTACGAG. It is translated as CAVGLYE. The entire CDR3 is CAVGLYEQYF.

CDR3 bases read: TGTGCCAGCAGCATTCACACCTACAATGAG. Residues: CASSIHTYNE. The whole CDR3 protein is CASSIHTYNEQFF. This chain joins TRBV11-1 and TRBJ2-1, with D unresolved. The missing CDR3 end, 3 residues past where the read stops, is filled in from the germline J gene. Germline lookup yields CDR1 SGHAT and CDR2 FQDESV (reference sequence). This CDR3 has 13 residues. Trimming took 5 bases from V and 2 from J, leaving 7 bases between them.

As for this clone: Read coverage stops 3 residues before the CDR3 terminus; the germline J gene supplies the remainder. The rearrangement uses TRBV7-9 and TRBJ2-2, with D possibly being TRBD2 (5 bases). The CDR3 contains 15 residues. Trimming stripped 5 bases from V and 1 base from J, with 11 bases between. CDR1 is SEHNR and CDR2 is FQNEAQ in the germline V gene (reference sequence). CDR3 DNA (partial): TGTGCCAGCAGCGAGGGAAGCGGGAACACCGGGGAG. Amino acid sequence: CASSEGSGNTGE. The CDR3 as a whole reads CASSEGSGNTGELFF.

Of note for this clone: The read finishes 3 residues shy of the CDR3 end, and the germline J gene is used to complete it. V gene TRBV2 combines with J gene TRBJ1-6; 7 bases map to TRBD1. Germline lookup yields CDR1 SNHLY and CDR2 FYNNEI. The CDR3 has 14 residues. V shed 5 bases, J shed 4 bases, and the junction held 2 bases outside the gene matches. The CDR3 protein is CASSKGQYNSPLHF. The sequenced CDR3 bases are TGTGCCAGCAGTAAGGGACAGTATAATTCACCC.

CDR3 loop: CASSPNAPGLNEKLFF. CDR3 bases read: TGTGCCAGTAGTCCCAATGCGCCAGGGCTTAATGAAAAA. The chain carries TRBV19 and TRBJ1-4, with D maybe TRBD1 (5 bases). Read data end 3 residues before the CDR3 end; the end is taken from the germline J gene. Germline CDR1 reads LNHDA; CDR2 reads SQIVND (reference sequence). There are 16 residues in the CDR3. Trimming removed 5 bases from V and 4 bases from J, with 17 bases in between.

About this clone itself: The read terminates 3 residues ahead of where the CDR3 ends, so the germline J gene completes it. The V and J genes are TRBV11-3 and TRBJ2-2; TRBD2 matches at 9 bases. The CDR3 has 15 residues. Germline V gene lookup returns CDR1 SGHNT and CDR2 YENEEA. With V trimmed by 7 bases and J by 6 bases, 9 bases remained unmatched. CDR3 region: CASNQIAGVAGELFF. Incomplete CDR3 DNA: TGTGCCAGCAACCAAATAGCGGGAGTGGCCGGGGAG.

Worth noting for this clone: From the germline J gene comes the end of the CDR3, since the read stops 3 residues before it. The chain combines TRBV7-9 with TRBJ1-2, with D possibly matching TRBD1 (5 bases). CDR1 is SEHNR and CDR2 is FQNEAQ in the germline V gene (reference sequence). V shed 4 bases and J shed 3 bases, with 12 bases lying between them. This CDR3 is 14 amino acids long. This CDR3 is CASSSPTDYYGYTF. The CDR3 DNA, read in part, is TGTGCCAGCAGCTCACCGACAGACTACTATGGC.

About this clone: From the germline J gene comes the end of the CDR3, since the read stops 3 residues before it. The V gene is TRBV18, the J gene TRBJ1-1, with TRBD1 identical over 9 bases. The trim removed 5 bases at V and 5 bases at J, leaving 9 bases unmatched. From germline, CDR1 is KGHSH and CDR2 LQKENI. The CDR3 consists of 15 residues. The CDR3 sequence is CASSSRTGESTEAFF. The sequenced part of the CDR3 DNA is TGTGCCAGCTCATCTAGGACAGGGGAGTCGACTGAA.

CDR3 bases read: TGCGCCAGCAGCCTAGCGGGGGGAGGTGAG. Translation: CASSLAGGGE. Given in full, the CDR3 is CASSLAGGGEQFF. The rearrangement joins TRBV4-1 to TRBJ2-1; 10 nucleotides match TRBD2. The read ends 3 residues early relative to the CDR3; the germline J gene fills the gap. The CDR3 runs to 13 residues. Germline trimming cut 4 bases from V and 9 bases from J; bases unmatched to any gene: 3. The V gene's germline CDR1 is MGHRA and CDR2 YSYEKL.

Note on this clone: The observed sequence ends 3 residues before the CDR3 terminus, with the missing tail filled in from the germline J gene. The chain is built from TRBV20-1 and TRBJ1-2, with TRBD1 as a possible D gene (6 bases). There are 15 residues in the CDR3. CDR1 is DFQATT and CDR2 is SNEGSKA in the germline V gene (reference sequence). V lost 5 bases and J lost 4, with 20 bases in between. The part of the CDR3 DNA that was read is TGCAGTGCTGGGGCAGGGGCCTCCCAGATCTATGGC. As protein: CSAGAGASQIYG. In full, the CDR3 is CSAGAGASQIYGYTF.

As concerns this clone: The read terminates 3 residues before the CDR3 end, so the remaining end is supplied by the germline J gene. The V call is TRBV4-1, the J call TRBJ1-5, with D perhaps TRBD1 (5 bases). Germline lookup yields CDR1 MGHRA and CDR2 YSYEKL. The V gene lost 1 base and the J gene lost 7 bases, with 17 bases spanning the gap. This CDR3 region has 16 residues. The CDR3 protein is CASSQGEGLFKQPQHF. The part of the CDR3 DNA that was read is TGCGCCAGCAGCCAAGGGGAGGGGCTTTTTAAGCAGCCC.

On this clone: The read comes to an end 3 residues before the CDR3 does, leaving the germline J gene to fill in the end. This sequence joins TRBV30 and TRBJ1-2; 11 bases align to TRBD1. From germline, CDR1 is GTSNPN and CDR2 SVGIG (reference sequence). The CDR3 consists of 12 residues. CDR3 loop: CAWSGTGGDYTF. CDR3 bases read: TGTGCCTGGAGTGGGACAGGGGGCGAC.

Remarks on this clone: The CDR3 extends 3 residues past the end of the read, so its final part is completed from the germline J gene. The V call is TRBV5-1, the J call TRBJ2-1; 9 bases are shared with TRBD2. The V segment lost 2 bases and the J segment 8 bases; nucleotides outside the gene matches: 8. The CDR3 consists of 15 residues. The germline V gene has CDR1 SGHRS and CDR2 YFSETQ. CDR3 DNA, as far as it was read: TGCGCCAGCAGCTTAATAGCGGGGGATAGCTATGAG. Its translation: CASSLIAGDSYE. The whole CDR3 protein is CASSLIAGDSYEQFF.

Worth noting for this clone: The read ends 3 residues early relative to the CDR3; the germline J gene fills the gap. This chain links TRBV27 with TRBJ2-7; D possibly corresponds to TRBD1 (5 bases). There are 14 residues in the CDR3. Germline CDR1 MNHEY, CDR2 SMNVEV (reference sequence). Between the trimmed V and J ends, which lost 4 bases and 3 bases, there was a span of 13 bases. The CDR3 reads CASSSQDNYYEQYF. The sequenced part of the CDR3 DNA is TGTGCCAGCAGTTCACAGGACAATTACTACGAG.

Note on this clone: The read terminates 3 residues ahead of where the CDR3 ends, so the germline J gene completes it. This rearrangement joins TRBV10-3 to TRBJ2-5; 11 bases line up with TRBD2. This CDR3 contains 20 residues. The germline V gene has CDR1 ENHRY and CDR2 SYGVKD. The ends lost 2 bases at V and 6 bases at J; junction bases unmatched: 20. CDR3 DNA (partial): TGTGCCATCAGTGAGCCGATCGGGACTAGCGGTAGGGAGGGGTTAAAGACC. Its translation is CAISEPIGTSGREGLKT. The whole CDR3 region reads CAISEPIGTSGREGLKTQYF.

Points on this clone: Read sequence stops 3 residues before the CDR3 end, and the germline J gene provides the missing end. This chain links TRBV11-2 with TRBJ2-7; a weak D match, TRBD1 (6 bases). This CDR3 is built from 15 residues. V lost 5 bases and J 0 bases, leaving 14 bases between the germline ends. CDR1 and CDR2 from the germline V gene are SGHAT and FQNNGV. CDR3: CASSPDQGSSYEQYF. The DNA read from the CDR3 is TGTGCCAGCAGCCCGGACCAGGGGAGCTCCTACGAG.

About this clone: The sequenced fragment ends 3 residues before the CDR3 boundary, so the rest is inferred from the germline J gene. The chain employs TRBV5-4 and TRBJ1-4; 8 bases are shared with TRBD1. The CDR3 contains 15 residues. CDR1 is SGHNT and CDR2 is YYREEE in the germline V gene (reference sequence). Trimming removed 1 base from V and 5 bases from J; junction bases left unmatched: 4. CDR3 DNA (partial): TGTGCCAGCAGCTTGCAGGGGGCGGGAAATGAAAAA. This encodes CASSLQGAGNEK. From start to end, the CDR3 is CASSLQGAGNEKLFF.

A word on this clone: The missing CDR3 end, 3 residues past where the read stops, is filled in from the germline J gene. The gene calls are TRBV19 and TRBJ2-1; 7 nucleotides agree with TRBD2. V lost 1 base and J lost 2; bases outside the gene matches: 2. CDR1 is LNHDA, CDR2 SQIVND, per germline (reference sequence). CDR3 size: 15 residues. This chain's CDR3 is CASSIASGPYNEQFF. CDR3 bases read: TGTGCCAGTAGTATAGCTAGCGGACCCTACAATGAG.

With regard to this clone: The sequence runs out 3 residues before the end of the CDR3; the remainder is reconstructed from the germline J gene. This sequence joins TRBV29-1 and TRBJ2-1, with D tentatively TRBD2 (6 bases). The CDR3 is 14 amino acids. The ends were cut back, 3 bases at V and 9 bases at J, with 18 bases in the middle. In germline, CDR1 is SQVTM, CDR2 ANQGSEA. CDR3 protein: CSVEFGSGSSEQFF. CDR3 bases read: TGCAGCGTTGAGTTCGGGAGCGGTAGCAGTGAG.

A note on this clone: The read ends 3 residues early relative to the CDR3; the germline J gene fills the gap. The rearrangement joins TRBV29-1 to TRBJ2-3; 9 nucleotides agree with TRBD1. V was pared by 4 bases and J by 0 bases, with 17 bases of the junction left unmatched. Germline V gene sequence: CDR1 SQVTM, CDR2 ANQGSEA. The CDR3 covers 19 residues. CDR3 amino acids: CSVAGYTGGGDFSTDTQYF. The part of the CDR3 DNA that was read is TGCAGCGTTGCGGGCTATACAGGGGGCGGGGATTTTAGCACAGATACG.

With regard to this clone: Read coverage stops 3 residues before the CDR3 terminus; the germline J gene supplies the remainder. This rearrangement joins TRBV5-6 to TRBJ2-1; D call uncertain. The CDR3 contains 13 residues. Germline V lookup: CDR1 SGHDT, CDR2 YYEEEE. The V and J ends lost 0 bases and 4 bases respectively, with 5 bases between them. The sequenced part of the CDR3 DNA is TGTGCCAGCAGCTTGGCGCGGTACAATGAG. This encodes CASSLARYNE. The CDR3 as a whole reads CASSLARYNEQFF.

A remark on this clone: The read is 3 residues too short to cover the CDR3 end, so that end is filled in from the germline J gene. The genes are TRBV20-1 and TRBJ1-2, with D possibly being TRBD1 (5 bases). Germline V CDR1 and CDR2: DFQATT, SNEGSKA (reference sequence). The CDR3 is 14 amino acids. CDR3 residues: CSASGHIGLEGYTF. The sequenced CDR3 bases are TGCAGTGCTAGTGGACATATAGGGTTGGAGGGC.

As to this clone: Sequencing ends 3 residues short of the CDR3 end; the germline J gene provides the rest. The gene calls are TRBV6-4 and TRBJ2-3; 10 nucleotides agree with TRBD2. CDR3 size: 16 residues. The V gene end was trimmed by 5 bases and the J gene end by 5 bases; junction bases not matched to a gene: 10. Looked up from germline, CDR1 is MRHNA and CDR2 is SNTAGT. CDR3 amino acids: CASSTPRAGGKDTQYF. The sequenced part of the CDR3 DNA is TGTGCCAGCAGTACCCCCAGAGCGGGAGGGAAAGATACG.

A note on this clone: Read coverage stops 3 residues before the CDR3 terminus; the germline J gene supplies the remainder. The chain is built from TRBV29-1 and TRBJ1-1; tentative D call: TRBD1 (5 bases). Per germline, CDR1 SQVTM and CDR2 ANQGSEA. The CDR3 extends over 9 amino acids. The CDR3 loop reads CSVERGAFF. The CDR3 bases that were read are TGCAGCGTTGAGAGGGGA.

On this clone: Coverage ceases 3 residues before the CDR3 finishes, and the germline J gene fills in the end. The chain carries TRBV2 and TRBJ2-7; 9 nucleotides agree with TRBD1. CDR3 size: 16 residues. The junction had 13 bases not matched to a gene; V was cut back by 5 bases and J by 5 bases. Germline V CDR1 and CDR2: SNHLY, FYNNEI. Partial CDR3 DNA: TGTGCCAGCAGTCGTACAGGGGGCGCTAATAGTAACGAG. It translates to CASSRTGGANSNE. The whole CDR3 is CASSRTGGANSNEQYF.

A remark on this clone: The sequence runs out 3 residues before the end of the CDR3; the remainder is reconstructed from the germline J gene. The chain has TRBV20-1 and TRBJ2-1, with unresolved D. This CDR3 spans 15 amino acids. Germline loops: CDR1 DFQATT, CDR2 SNEGSKA (reference sequence). The V and J ends lost 6 bases and 0 bases respectively, with 15 bases between them. This CDR3 is CSAVEPVSSYNEQFF. The DNA read from the CDR3 is TGCAGTGCCGTTGAGCCCGTAAGCTCCTACAATGAG.

CDR3 DNA (partial): TGCGCCAGCAGCTTGGCAGCGGGAGGGGTTGAG. Its protein product is CASSLAAGGVE. The full CDR3 is CASSLAAGGVEQFF. This chain uses TRBV5-1 with TRBJ2-1, with 10 bases lining up with TRBD2. The read comes to an end 3 residues before the CDR3 does, leaving the germline J gene to fill in the end. There are 14 residues in the CDR3. Losses at the gene ends were 0 bases for V and 9 bases for J; bases not matched to a gene: 3. From germline, CDR1 is SGHRS and CDR2 YFSETQ. Looking up the rest from reference TRBV5-1 and TRBJ2-1 gives the full variable domain: KAGVTQTPRYLIKTRGQQVTLSCSPISGHRSVSWYQQTPGQGLQFLFEYFSETQRNKGNFPGRFSGRQFSNSRSEMNVSTLELGDSALYLCASSLAAGGVEQFFGPGTRLTVL.